A selection of T cell receptor beta chains follows, all from one sample in a study of beta chain features in type 1 diabetes. Clones were read by immunoSEQ multiplex PCR, and TCRdb kept only the in-frame ones, dropping some. The sample lists 250,000 to 350,000 clones, 13% to 15% seen once, with 0.017% in the top ten. The sample comprised naive CD4+ T cells from blood. These receptors were collected from a young man with type 1 diabetes. Each CDR3 is given with its conserved first and last residue.

CDR3 length	J gene	V gene	CDR3 protein
15	TRBJ2-7	TRBV4-1	CASSQHGLAGDEQYF
15	TRBJ2-1	TRBV6-5	CASSLAGVDYNEQFF
12	TRBJ2-7	TRBV28	CASSFTGYEQYF
15	TRBJ2-7	TRBV27	CASSPTGTSGYEQYF
10	.	TRBV30	CAWSGYEQYF
14	TRBJ1-1	TRBV6-1	CASSEASWGAEAFF
15	TRBJ2-1	TRBV2	CASNRLAGGEAEQFF
14	TRBJ2-3	TRBV7-2	CASSSDRVGDTQYF
13	TRBJ1-2	TRBV10-3	CAISATGADGYTF
15	TRBJ2-1	TRBV7-3	CASSLTAVPDNEQFF
15	TRBJ2-7	TRBV7-2	CASRNRLAGTLEQYF
16	TRBJ2-1	TRBV4-3	CASSQESTGAYNEQFF
14	TRBJ1-5	TRBV5-1	CASSLGQGGQPQHF
15	TRBJ1-1	TRBV30	CAWRSGSDMNTEAFF
15	TRBJ2-7	TRBV6-1	CASSTRASIPYEQYF
13	TRBJ2-2	TRBV6-5	CASSSTNTGELFF
11	TRBJ2-4	TRBV5-6	CASSDRDIQYF
14	TRBJ2-7	TRBV2	CASSPRLATYEQYF
17	TRBJ2-1	TRBV29-1	CSVRDRAHRLGSDEQFF
15	TRBJ2-3	TRBV6-1	CASRPGTSGTDTQYF
15	TRBJ2-5	TRBV4-3	CASSQVVDPGETQYF
14	TRBJ2-3	TRBV27	CASKTSGSTDTQYF
16	TRBJ2-7	TRBV5-1	CASSLGTSGRTYEQYF
14	TRBJ2-3	TRBV7-3	CASSLDGRTDTQYF
12	TRBJ2-3	TRBV9	CASSLPLGTQYF
14	TRBJ2-5	TRBV30	CAWNPSGREETQYF
17	TRBJ1-1	TRBV7-2	CASSPPTGPELGTEAFF
13	TRBJ2-7	TRBV30	CAWSVSLSYEQYF
14	TRBJ2-7	TRBV5-1	CASSLLAGESGQYF
16	TRBJ1-5	TRBV4-2	CASSQETPGAGQPQHF
14	TRBJ1-1	TRBV7-2	CASSYRTGNTEAFF
14	TRBJ2-7	TRBV9	CASSAGQNSYEQYF
15	TRBJ2-6	TRBV6-6	CASSSDISGANVLTF
17	TRBJ2-1	TRBV19	CASSPRSTGTFYNEQFF
15	TRBJ2-1	TRBV11-2	CASSQTGLAGNEQFF
15	TRBJ1-5	TRBV7-9	CASSEGQGAGQPQHF
15	TRBJ2-1	TRBV19	CASSWDRGDYNEQFF
14	TRBJ1-5	TRBV30	CAWSVKDFQQPQHF
13	TRBJ2-2	TRBV9	CASRSGSTGELFF
16	TRBJ2-1	TRBV27	CASKWIGTSGINEQFF
13	TRBJ1-2	TRBV28	CASSWDRDYGYTF
15	TRBJ2-7	TRBV18	CASSGPMGLSYEQYF
15	TRBJ2-3	TRBV2	CASTYVGLAADTQYF
11	TRBJ1-1	TRBV19	CASSNYGEAFF
13	TRBJ2-5	TRBV27	CASSPTTRETQYF
14	TRBJ2-5	TRBV5-6	CASSLGPESTPEHF
15	TRBJ2-1	TRBV6-1	CASSGRDRSYNEQFF
18	TRBJ2-2	TRBV4-2	CASSQDWGRGVNTGELFF
11	TRBJ2-2	TRBV27	CASSFSGELFF
15	TRBJ2-5	TRBV4-2	CASSQRLGVQETQYF
11	.	TRBV30	CAWALSYEQYF
15	TRBJ2-7	TRBV28	CASSLGAGMSYEQYF
11	TRBJ1-1	TRBV20-1	CSARDQGEAFF